This T cell receptor beta chain was profiled in a study of blood T cell repertoires in COVID-19 (TCRdb year 2020). General notes on the study: Samples from collaborators originated in the United States, Italy and Spain and spanned both the acute and convalescent phases of COVID-19. A de-identified subject ID, COVID-19 status, age in years and sex were almost always included in the sample metadata. Where HLA class I and class II types were available, the types were taken from metadata supplied by the sample provider, not from assay-based typing. A freely available public database, intended as a resource for researchers studying the immune response to SARS-CoV-2, is where the repertoires were released. Subjects who had been exposed to COVID-19, were actively infected with it, or had recovered from it provided the deeply sampled blood TCRbeta repertoires that made up the dataset. Samples came from the ongoing ImmuneRACE study (first 160 participants) plus 1,254 subjects from 6 global collaborators. The material from the prospective study consisted of cDNA or gDNA derived from T cells, B-cell-depleted T cells, or PBMCs.

Participants in the prospective study were aged roughly 18 to 89 years, lived in 20 to 25 United States geographic areas, and enrolled through a virtual design. In the prospective study, cohorts were assigned on the basis of participant-reported clinical history obtained from a screening survey and a study questionnaire. Each participant in the prospective study had whole blood, serum and a nasopharyngeal or oropharyngeal swab collected by mobile phlebotomists. Participants in the prospective study had the option to provide additional blood draws and questionnaires over a roughly 2-month period. Prospective study blood samples were shipped either frozen or at room temperature before DNA extraction. Note on this clone: This clone's antigen is unknown. No per-base quality is available; no much larger clone lies one base away.

TCRbeta CDR3 regions were amplified from genomic DNA by means of the immunoSEQ Assay, a bias-controlled multiplex PCR. From the authors' description of their analysis: Nucleated cell counts per sample were estimated from amplification of reference gene primers within the assay. To quantify the absolute abundance of each unique TCRbeta CDR3 rearrangement, sequence reads were collapsed and filtered. Productive Simpson clonality was computed per sample as the square root of Simpson's diversity index over productive rearrangements. Held by TCRdb, this immuneACCESS table contains in-frame sequences only and omits some clones. Under half of the omission traces to an unresolved V gene where checked; the cause of the rest is unknown. That table is the source of V, J and clone size, and D and trimming were worked out from the DNA. Across this sample there are under 500,000 clones, with roughly 87% seen only once. The ten largest account for under 2% of the sample.

Results and caveats for the whole study, not just this receptor: How much clinical and demographic metadata was included differed by source and by participant, and the metadata was provided uncurated.

CDR1 LNHDA and CDR2 SQIVND were looked up in the germline V gene (reference sequence). Inclusive of the bounding cysteine and phenylalanine, the CDR3 is 15 residues long. Only CDR3 DNA is held: 45 bases, read in frame from base 1. V and J lose 1 base and 1 base, and a span of 10 bases separates them. This receptor chain uses TRBV19 and TRBJ1-1; the D gene is perhaps TRBD1, on 6 matching bases. The receptor's source is a woman aged 18-30 years with acute COVID-19. The sample comprised PBMCs or T cells enriched from blood (not recorded which). The CDR3 region: CASSIAQTGNTEAFF. The nucleotide sequence is given as TGTGCCAGTAGTATAGCTCAGACAGGGAACACTGAAGCTTTCTTT.